Given below is one T cell receptor beta chain in context. The data were taken from a study of pediatric ulcerative colitis. The rectum was sampled with one to two pinch biopsies at colonoscopy. Produced via immunoSEQ multiplex PCR; TCRdb's table is partial and in-frame only. The sample yields over 30,000 clones, roughly three quarters seen once. Trimming took 1 base from V and 2 from J; bases not matched to a gene: 14. CDR3 size: 19 residues. CDR1 and CDR2 from the germline V gene are SEHNR and FQNEAQ (reference sequence). The sample was gut tissue. This sequence originates from a boy younger than 18 with mild ulcerative colitis. V gene TRBV7-9 combines with J gene TRBJ1-2; 9 bases match TRBD1. The CDR3 bases are TGTGCCAGCAGCTTAGGACAGTTCCTGGGACAGGGAAAAAACTATGGCTACACCTTC. Its protein is CASSLGQFLGQGKNYGYTF.